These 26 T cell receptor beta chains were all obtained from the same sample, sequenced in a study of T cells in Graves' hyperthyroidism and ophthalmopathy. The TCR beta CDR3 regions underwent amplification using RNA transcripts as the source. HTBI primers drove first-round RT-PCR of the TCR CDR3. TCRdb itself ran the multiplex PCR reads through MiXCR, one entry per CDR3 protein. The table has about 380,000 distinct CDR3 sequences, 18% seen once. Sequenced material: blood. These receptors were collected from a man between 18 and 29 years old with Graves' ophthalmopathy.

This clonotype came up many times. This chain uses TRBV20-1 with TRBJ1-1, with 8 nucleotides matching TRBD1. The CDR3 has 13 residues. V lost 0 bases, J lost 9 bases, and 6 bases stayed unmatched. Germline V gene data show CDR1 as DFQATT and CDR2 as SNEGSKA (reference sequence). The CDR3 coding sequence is TGCAGTGCTAGAGATGGACAGGGCCTCCAAGCTTTCTTT. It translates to CSARDGQGLQAFF.

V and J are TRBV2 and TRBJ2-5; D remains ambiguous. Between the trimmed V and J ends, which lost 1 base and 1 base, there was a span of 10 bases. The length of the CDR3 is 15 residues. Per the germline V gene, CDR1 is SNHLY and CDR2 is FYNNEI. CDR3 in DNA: TGTGCCAGCAGTGAAGGGTTTCACGGCCAAGAGACCCAGTACTTC. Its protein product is CASSEGFHGQETQYF.

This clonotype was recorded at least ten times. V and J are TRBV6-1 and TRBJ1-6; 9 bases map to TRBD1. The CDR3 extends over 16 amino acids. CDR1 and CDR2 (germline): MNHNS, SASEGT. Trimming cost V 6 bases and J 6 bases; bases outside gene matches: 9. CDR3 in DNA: TGTGCCAGCAGCCCGGACAGGGGACACAGTAATTCACCCCTCCACTTT. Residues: CASSPDRGHSNSPLHF.

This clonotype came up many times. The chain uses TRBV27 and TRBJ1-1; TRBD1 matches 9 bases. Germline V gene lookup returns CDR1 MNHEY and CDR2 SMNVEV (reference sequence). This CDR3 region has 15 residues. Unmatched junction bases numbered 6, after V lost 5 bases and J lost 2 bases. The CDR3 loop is CASSPQTGGNTEAFF. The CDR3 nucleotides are TGTGCCAGCAGTCCCCAGACAGGGGGTAACACTGAAGCTTTCTTT.

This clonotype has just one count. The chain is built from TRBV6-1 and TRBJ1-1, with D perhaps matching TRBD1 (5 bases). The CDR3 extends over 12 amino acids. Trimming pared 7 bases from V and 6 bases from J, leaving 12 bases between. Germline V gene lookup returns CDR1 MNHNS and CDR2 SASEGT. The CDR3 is CASKMGRAEAFF. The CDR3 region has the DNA TGTGCCAGCAAGATGGGGCGGGCTGAAGCTTTCTTT.

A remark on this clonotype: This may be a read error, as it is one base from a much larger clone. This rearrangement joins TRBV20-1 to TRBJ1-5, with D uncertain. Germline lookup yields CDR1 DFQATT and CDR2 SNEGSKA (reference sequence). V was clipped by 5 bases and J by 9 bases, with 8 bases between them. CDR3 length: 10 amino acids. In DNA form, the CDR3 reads TGCAGTGCTCTTCGTTCGCCCCAGCATTTT. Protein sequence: CSALRSPQHF.

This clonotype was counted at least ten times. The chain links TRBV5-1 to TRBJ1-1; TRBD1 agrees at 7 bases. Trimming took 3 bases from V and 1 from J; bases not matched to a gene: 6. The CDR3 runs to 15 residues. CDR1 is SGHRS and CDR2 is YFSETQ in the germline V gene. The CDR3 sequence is CASSSGGLGNTEAFF. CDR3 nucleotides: TGCGCCAGCAGCTCAGGGGGACTCGGGAACACTGAAGCTTTCTTT. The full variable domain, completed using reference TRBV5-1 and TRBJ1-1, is KAGVTQTPRYLIKTRGQQVTLSCSPISGHRSVSWYQQTPGQGLQFLFEYFSETQRNKGNFPGRFSGRQFSNSRSEMNVSTLELGDSALYLCASSSGGLGNTEAFFGQGTRLTVV.

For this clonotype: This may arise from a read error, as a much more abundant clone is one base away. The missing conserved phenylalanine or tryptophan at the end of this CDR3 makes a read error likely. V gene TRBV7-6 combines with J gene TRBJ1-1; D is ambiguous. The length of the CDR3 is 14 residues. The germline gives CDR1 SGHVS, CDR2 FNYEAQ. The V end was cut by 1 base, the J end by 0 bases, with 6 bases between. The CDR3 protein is CASSLDQMNTEAFS. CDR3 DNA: TGTGCCAGCAGCTTAGACCAGATGAACACTGAAGCTTTCTCT.

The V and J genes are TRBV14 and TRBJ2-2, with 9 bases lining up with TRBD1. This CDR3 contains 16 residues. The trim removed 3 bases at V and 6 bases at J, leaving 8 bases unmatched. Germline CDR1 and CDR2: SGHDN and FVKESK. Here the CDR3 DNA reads TGTGCCAGCAGCCAGGAACAGGGGGCGCAAGCCGGGGAGCTGTTTTTT. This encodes CASSQEQGAQAGELFF.

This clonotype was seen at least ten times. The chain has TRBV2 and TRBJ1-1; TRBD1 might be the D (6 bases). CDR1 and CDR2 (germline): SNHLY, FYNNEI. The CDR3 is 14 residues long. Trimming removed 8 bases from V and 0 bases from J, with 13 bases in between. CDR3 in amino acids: CASSGTKMNTEAFF. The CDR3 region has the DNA TGTGCCAGCTCAGGGACAAAGATGAACACTGAAGCTTTCTTT.

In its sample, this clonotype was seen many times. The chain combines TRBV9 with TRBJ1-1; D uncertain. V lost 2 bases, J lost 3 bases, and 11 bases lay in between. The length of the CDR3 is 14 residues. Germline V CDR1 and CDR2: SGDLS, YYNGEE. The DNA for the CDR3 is TGTGCCAGCAGCGTTCACGGGGAGGACACTGAAGCTTTCTTT. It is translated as CASSVHGEDTEAFF.

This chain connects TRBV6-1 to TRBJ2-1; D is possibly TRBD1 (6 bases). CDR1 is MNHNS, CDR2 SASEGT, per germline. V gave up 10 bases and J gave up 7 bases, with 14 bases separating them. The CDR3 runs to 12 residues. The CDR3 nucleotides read TGTGCCACAACCCGGCAGGGGAATGAGCAGTTCTTC. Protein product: CATTRQGNEQFF.

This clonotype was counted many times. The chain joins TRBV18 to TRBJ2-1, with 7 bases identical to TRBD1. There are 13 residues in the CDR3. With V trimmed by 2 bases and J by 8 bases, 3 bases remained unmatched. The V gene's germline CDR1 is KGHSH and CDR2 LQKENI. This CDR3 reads CASSPNDRDEQFF. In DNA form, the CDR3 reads TGTGCCAGCTCACCAAACGACAGGGATGAGCAGTTCTTC.

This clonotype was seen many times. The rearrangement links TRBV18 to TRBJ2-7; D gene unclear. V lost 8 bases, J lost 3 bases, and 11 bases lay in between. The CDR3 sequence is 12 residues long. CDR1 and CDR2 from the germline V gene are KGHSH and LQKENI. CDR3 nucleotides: TGTGCCAGCAGCCCCGACCGCTACGAGCAGTACTTC. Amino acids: CASSPDRYEQYF.

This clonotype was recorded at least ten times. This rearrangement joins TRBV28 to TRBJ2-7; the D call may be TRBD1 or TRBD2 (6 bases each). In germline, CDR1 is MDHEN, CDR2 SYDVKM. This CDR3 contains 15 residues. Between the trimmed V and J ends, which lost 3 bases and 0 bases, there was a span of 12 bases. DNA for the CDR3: TGTGCCAGCAGTTTGGCGGGACAAAGCTCCTACGAGCAGTACTTC. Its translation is CASSLAGQSSYEQYF.

CDR3 region: CASSKGAGVLETEAFF. CDR3 bases: TGTGCCAGCAGCAAAGGGGCAGGGGTGTTGGAAACTGAAGCTTTCTTT. The rearrangement links TRBV9 to TRBJ1-1; TRBD1 might be the D (6 bases). V lost 4 bases and J 5 bases, leaving 21 bases between the germline ends. The CDR3 extends over 16 amino acids. The germline V gene has CDR1 SGDLS and CDR2 YYNGEE.

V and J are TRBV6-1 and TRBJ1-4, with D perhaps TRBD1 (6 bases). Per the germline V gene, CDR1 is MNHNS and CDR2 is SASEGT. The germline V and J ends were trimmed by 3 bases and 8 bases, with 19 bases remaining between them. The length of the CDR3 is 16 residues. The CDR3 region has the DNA TGTGCCAGCAGTGATGAAAGGGGGGGGGTGCGAGAAAAACTGTTTTTT. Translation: CASSDERGGVREKLFF.

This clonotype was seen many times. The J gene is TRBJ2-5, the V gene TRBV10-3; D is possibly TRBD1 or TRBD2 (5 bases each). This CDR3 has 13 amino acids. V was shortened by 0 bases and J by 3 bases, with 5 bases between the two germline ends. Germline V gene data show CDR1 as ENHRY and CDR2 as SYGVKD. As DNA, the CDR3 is TGTGCCATCAGTGAGTCGGGGGAAGAGACCCAGTACTTC. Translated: CAISESGEETQYF.

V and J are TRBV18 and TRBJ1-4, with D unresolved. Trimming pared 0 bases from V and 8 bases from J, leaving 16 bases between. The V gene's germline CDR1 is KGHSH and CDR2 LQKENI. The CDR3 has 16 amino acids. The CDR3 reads CASSPPWTARREKLFF. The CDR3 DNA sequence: TGTGCCAGCTCACCACCTTGGACGGCTAGACGGGAAAAACTGTTTTTT. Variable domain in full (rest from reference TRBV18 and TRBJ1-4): NAGVMQNPRHLVRRRGQEARLRCSPMKGHSHVYWYRQLPEEGLKFMVYLQKENIIDESGMPKERFSAEFPKEGPSILRIQQVVRGDSAAYFCASSPPWTARREKLFFGSGTQLSVL.

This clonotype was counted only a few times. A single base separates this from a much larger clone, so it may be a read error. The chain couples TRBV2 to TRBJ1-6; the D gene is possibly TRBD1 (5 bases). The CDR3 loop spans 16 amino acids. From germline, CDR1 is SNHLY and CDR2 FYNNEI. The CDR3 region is CASSQDTGLNNSPLRF. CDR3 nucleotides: TGTGCCAGCAGCCAGGACACCGGACTGAATAATTCACCCCTCCGCTTT.

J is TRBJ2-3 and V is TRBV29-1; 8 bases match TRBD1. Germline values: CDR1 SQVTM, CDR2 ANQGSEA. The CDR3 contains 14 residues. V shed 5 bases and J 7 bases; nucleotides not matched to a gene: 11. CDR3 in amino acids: CSVSGGTNLNTQYF. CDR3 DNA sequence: TGCAGCGTTTCAGGGGGCACCAACCTAAATACGCAGTATTTT.

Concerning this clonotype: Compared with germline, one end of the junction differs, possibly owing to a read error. CDR3 nucleotides: TGCGCCAGCAGCCAGGTTCTTGTCAATTCACCCCTCCATTTT. It yields the protein CASSQVLVNSPLHF. V gene TRBV4-1 combines with J gene TRBJ1-6; no firm D call. This CDR3 region has 14 residues. Per the germline V gene, CDR1 is MGHRA and CDR2 is YSYEKL.

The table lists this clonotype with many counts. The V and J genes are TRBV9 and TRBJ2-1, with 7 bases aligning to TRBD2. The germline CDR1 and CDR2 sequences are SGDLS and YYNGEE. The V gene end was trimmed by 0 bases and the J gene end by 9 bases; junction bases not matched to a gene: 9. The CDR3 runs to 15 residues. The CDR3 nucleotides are TGTGCCAGCAGCGTAGCCGCTAGTTTAGCGGGTGAGCAGTTCTTC. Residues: CASSVAASLAGEQFF.

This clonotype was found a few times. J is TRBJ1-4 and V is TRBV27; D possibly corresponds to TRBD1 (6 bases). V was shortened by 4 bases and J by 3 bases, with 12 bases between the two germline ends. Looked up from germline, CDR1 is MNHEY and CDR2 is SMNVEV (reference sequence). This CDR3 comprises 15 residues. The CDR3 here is CASSSRTVANEKLFF. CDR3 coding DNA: TGTGCCAGCAGTTCCCGGACAGTCGCTAATGAAAAACTGTTTTTT. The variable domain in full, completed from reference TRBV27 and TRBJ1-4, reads EAQVTQNPRYLITVTGKKLTVTCSQNMNHEYMSWYRQDPGLGLRQIYYSMNVEVTDKGDVPEGYKVSRKEKRNFPLILESPSPNQTSLYFCASSSRTVANEKLFFGSGTQLSVL.

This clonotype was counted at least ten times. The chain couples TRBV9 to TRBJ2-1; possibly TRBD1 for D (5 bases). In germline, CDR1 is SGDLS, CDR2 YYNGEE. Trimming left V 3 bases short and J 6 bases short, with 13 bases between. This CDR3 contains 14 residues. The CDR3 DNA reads TGTGCCAGCAGCGGAAGGGGTGTCGGCAATGAGCAGTTCTTC. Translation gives CASSGRGVGNEQFF.

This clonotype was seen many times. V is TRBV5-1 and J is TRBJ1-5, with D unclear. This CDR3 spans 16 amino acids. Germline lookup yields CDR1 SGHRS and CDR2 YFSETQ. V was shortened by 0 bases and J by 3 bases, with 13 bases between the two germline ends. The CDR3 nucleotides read TGCGCCAGCAGCTTGGGAGGCTCAGGTACCAATCAGCCCCAGCATTTT. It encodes CASSLGGSGTNQPQHF.